This TCR beta chain was retrieved from a study of beta chain features in type 1 diabetes. Overall study results and limits: For type 1 diabetes patients, VDJ junctions showed fewer insertions and more deletions.

CDR3 length equals 13 residues. Looked up from germline, CDR1 is SGDLS and CDR2 is YYNGEE. V lost 4 bases and J 8 bases, leaving 13 bases between the germline ends. On this clone itself: Its antigen remains unidentified.

Investigators reverse transcribed all isolated RNA, so they sequenced expressed TCRB transcripts. Measured with immunoSEQ multiplex PCR; TCRdb has only the in-frame clones, and not every one. Here the sample spans roughly 500,000 clones, roughly 30% being singletons. V is TRBV9 and J is TRBJ2-4; tentative D call: TRBD1 (6 bases). The sample comprised naive CD4+ T cells from blood. The origin of this receptor is a man younger than 30 in good health. The CDR3 sequence is CASSPKHRDIQYF. The CDR3, as DNA: TGTGCCAGCAGCCCCAAGCACAGGGACATTCAGTACTTC. The full variable domain, rest sourced from reference TRBV9 and TRBJ2-4, is DSGVTQTPKHLITATGQRVTLRCSPRSGDLSVYWYQQSLDQGLQFLIQYYNGEERAKGNILERFSAQQFPDLHSELNLSSLELGDSALYFCASSPKHRDIQYFGAGTRLSVL.